The TCR beta chain under discussion was sequenced for a study of vaccination effects on CD4 cells after COVID-19. Study-wide background: As their vaccination, participants received two doses of either BNT162b2 or mRNA-1273.

The CDR3 runs 13 residues. Between the trimmed V and J ends, which lost 6 bases and 8 bases, there was a span of 16 bases. Looked up from germline, CDR1 is SGHTA and CDR2 is FQGNSA. Using immunoSEQ multiplex PCR, the repertoire was profiled, and TCRdb retains in-frame clones only, with some absent. The table lists fewer than 25,000 clones, about two thirds of them singletons. Concerning this clone: The target antigen is unknown.

Expansion of antigen-specific CD4+ T cells with viral peptide pools was carried out by the ViraFEST assay before sequencing. With about ten days of culture completed, CD4+ T cells were isolated. Nucleocapsid antibodies stayed negative before and after vaccination, showing no earlier SARS-CoV-2 infection. This rearrangement joins TRBV7-2 to TRBJ1-1; weak D call: TRBD1 (6 bases). This clonotype was sampled from a human donor who received a COVID-19 vaccine. This specimen was CD4+ T cells from PBMCs cultured with HCoV-NL63 spike peptides, taken before COVID-19 vaccination. The CDR3 DNA reads as TGTGCCAGCAGTCTAAATTCCGGGACAGAAGCTTTCTTT. This translates into CASSLNSGTEAFF.